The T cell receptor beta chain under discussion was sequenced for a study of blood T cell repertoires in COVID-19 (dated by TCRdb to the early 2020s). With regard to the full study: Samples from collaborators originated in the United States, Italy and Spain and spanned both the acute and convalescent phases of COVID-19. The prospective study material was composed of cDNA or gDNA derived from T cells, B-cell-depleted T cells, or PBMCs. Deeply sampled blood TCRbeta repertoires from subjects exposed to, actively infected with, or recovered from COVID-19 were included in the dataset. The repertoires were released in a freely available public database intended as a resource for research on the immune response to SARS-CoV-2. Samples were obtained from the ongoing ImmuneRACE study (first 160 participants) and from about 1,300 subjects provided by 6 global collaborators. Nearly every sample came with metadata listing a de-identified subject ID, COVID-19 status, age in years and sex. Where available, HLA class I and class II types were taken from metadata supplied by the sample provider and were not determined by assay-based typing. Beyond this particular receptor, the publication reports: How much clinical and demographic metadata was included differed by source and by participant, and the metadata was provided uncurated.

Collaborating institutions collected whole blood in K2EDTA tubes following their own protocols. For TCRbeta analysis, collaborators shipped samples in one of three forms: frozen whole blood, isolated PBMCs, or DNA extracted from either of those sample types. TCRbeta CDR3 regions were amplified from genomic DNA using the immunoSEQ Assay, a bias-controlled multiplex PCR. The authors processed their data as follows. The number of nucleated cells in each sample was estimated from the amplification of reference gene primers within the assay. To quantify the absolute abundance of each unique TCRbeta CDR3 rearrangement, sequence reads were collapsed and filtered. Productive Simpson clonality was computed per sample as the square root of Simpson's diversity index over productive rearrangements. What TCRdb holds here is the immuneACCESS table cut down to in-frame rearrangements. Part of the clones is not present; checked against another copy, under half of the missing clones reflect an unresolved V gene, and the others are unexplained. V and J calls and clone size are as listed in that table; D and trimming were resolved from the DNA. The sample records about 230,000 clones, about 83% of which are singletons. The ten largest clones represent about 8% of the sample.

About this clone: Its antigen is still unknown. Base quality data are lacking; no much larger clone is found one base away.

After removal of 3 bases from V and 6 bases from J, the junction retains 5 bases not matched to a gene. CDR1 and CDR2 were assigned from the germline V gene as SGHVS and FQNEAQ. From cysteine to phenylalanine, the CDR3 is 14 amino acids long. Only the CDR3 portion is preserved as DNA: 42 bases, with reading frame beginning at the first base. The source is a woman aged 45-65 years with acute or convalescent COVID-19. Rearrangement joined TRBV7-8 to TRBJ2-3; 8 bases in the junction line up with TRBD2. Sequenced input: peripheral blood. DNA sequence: TGTGCCAGCAGCTTCGGGGGGGCGAGCGATACGCAGTATTTT. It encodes CASSFGGASDTQYF. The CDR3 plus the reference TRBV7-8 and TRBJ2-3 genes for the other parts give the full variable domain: GAGVSQSPRYKVAKRGQDVALRCDPISGHVSLFWYQQALGQGPEFLTYFQNEAQLDKSGLPSDRFFAERPEGSVSTLKIQRTQQEDSAVYLCASSFGGASDTQYFGPGTRLTVL.